This T cell receptor (beta chain) was obtained from a study of cytomegalovirus exposure and HLA in healthy donors. In the study overall: Earlier results showed almost 120 million unique TCR beta sequences derived from roughly 190 million T cells.

This clone was seen a single time. This CDR3 contains 13 residues. In germline, CDR1 is LNHDA, CDR2 SQIVND (reference sequence). V shed 6 bases, J shed 2 bases, and the junction held 3 bases outside the gene matches. The PCR was carried out with 60 Vbeta primers and 13 Jbeta primers. TCRdb keeps only in-frame clones here, not all; method: immunoSEQ multiplex PCR. The table includes fewer than 100,000 clones, around three quarters detected once. The sample comprised PBMCs. The chain has TRBV19 and TRBJ2-5; 7 bases are a match to TRBD1. This receptor was taken from a man aged 55 to 70 in good health and CMV-seropositive. CDR3 DNA: TGTGCCAGTAGCCCGGGACAGCAAGAGACCCAGTACTTC. This codes for CASSPGQQETQYF. The complete variable domain, with remaining parts taken from reference TRBV19 and TRBJ2-5, reads DGGITQSPKYLFRKEGQNVTLSCEQNLNHDAMYWYRQDPGQGLRLIYYSQIVNDFQKGDIAEGYSVSREKKESFPLTVTSAQKNPTAFYLCASSPGQQETQYFGPGTRLLVL.